This T cell receptor beta chain originates from a study of cytomegalovirus exposure and HLA in healthy donors. Primers: 60 Vbeta forward and 13 Jbeta reverse. The protocol was immunoSEQ multiplex PCR, while the TCRdb copy is restricted to in-frame clones and leaves out a portion. Of under 200,000 clones in the sample, approximately 67% were seen once. This clone was observed a handful of times. Material for sequencing was PBMCs. This sequence originates from a woman under 30 in good health and CMV-seropositive.

The CDR3 DNA is TGTGCCTGGAGCCCGGGACAGGGGGACCAGCCCCAGCATTTT. Its translation is CAWSPGQGDQPQHF. V and J are TRBV30 and TRBJ1-5, with TRBD1 identical over 11 bases. Germline CDR1 is GTSNPN and CDR2 is SVGIG (reference sequence). The CDR3 contains 14 residues. The V and J ends lost 3 bases and 7 bases, in that order; junction bases with no gene match: 5. The entire variable domain, with the rest obtained from reference TRBV30 and TRBJ1-5, is as follows: SQTIHQWPATLVQPVGSPLSLECTVEGTSNPNLYWYRQAAGRGLQLLFYSVGIGQISSEVPQNLSASRPQDRQFILSSKKLLLSDSGFYLCAWSPGQGDQPQHFGDGTRLSIL.